The TCR beta chain described here comes from a study of OX40 agonist ivuxolimab in advanced cancers. Across the study: Patients enrolled in dose escalation were diagnosed with hepatocellular carcinoma, melanoma, renal cell or head and neck cancer. Of the patients, three showed partial responses, one with hepatocellular carcinoma and two with cutaneous melanoma.

V shed 2 bases and J shed 3 bases, with 11 bases lying between them. CDR3 length: 15 residues. CDR1 and CDR2 from the germline V gene are SGHVS and FNYEAQ. The study, taken as a whole, reports: Relative to CD4+, CD8+ T cells held more expanded clones on average. There was clonal expansion of CD4+ and CD8+ blood T cells by week 6 at 0.1 to 3.0 mg/kg.

To note about this clone: The antigen is undetermined.

Clones were sequenced by immunoSEQ multiplex PCR, and TCRdb holds only the in-frame ones, with some missing. The table records tens of thousands of clones, 70% to 90% of them present only once. Sequencing used CD4+ or CD8+ T cells sorted from blood, obtained in a trial of the OX40 agonist ivuxolimab. The sequence derives from an adult with an advanced solid tumor such as melanoma, head and neck, liver or kidney cancer. This sequence joins TRBV7-6 and TRBJ1-5; D remains ambiguous. The CDR3: CASSLLIGPNQPQHF. The CDR3 bases are TGTGCCAGCAGCTTACTTATTGGACCCAATCAGCCCCAGCATTTT.